Listed below are T cell receptor beta chains from one sample, sequenced in a study of a mutant IDH1 vaccine in newly diagnosed glioma. Profiling relied on immunoSEQ multiplex PCR, and the TCRdb table lists in-frame clones only, not all of them. Found here are 50,000 to 65,000 clones, roughly 80% of them singletons; the top ten hold roughly 19%. The starting material was PBMCs, obtained from a glioma patient treated with radiotherapy, temozolomide or both. Receptors were obtained from a young man with glioma. Each CDR3 is given with its conserved first and last residue. The D gene is left open where the match is weak. Some rows mark clone size as missing; the rest say once, few, many or name a class of expanded clone.

d_call	v_call	clone_size	j_call	cdr3_aa
NA	TRBV30	NA	TRBJ2-7	CASEGDVQYF
TRBD1	TRBV19	NA	TRBJ1-1	CASSIKGAANTEAFF
NA	TRBV18	NA	TRBJ2-7	CASSPRPSSYEQYF
NA	TRBV20-1	NA	TRBJ1-1	CSARGIEAFF
NA	TRBV2	NA	TRBJ2-3	CASHSLASTDTQYF
NA	TRBV30	NA	TRBJ1-5	CAWSRDSNQPQHF
NA	TRBV7-2	NA	TRBJ1-2	CASSIRDGYTF
TRBD1	TRBV6-1	NA	TRBJ1-1	CASTIGQGSSEAFF
NA	TRBV27	NA	TRBJ1-4	CASSLYPTGGITTNEKLFF
TRBD1	TRBV5-1	NA	TRBJ2-7	CATGQGPSYEQYF
TRBD1	TRBV15	once	TRBJ2-2	CATSRDGPGTGVTGELFF
TRBD1	TRBV30	NA	TRBJ1-4	CAWSVQGQGNEKLFF
TRBD2	TRBV6-5	once	TRBJ2-1	CASRRGGSSYNEQFF
NA	TRBV27	NA	TRBJ2-3	CASSFQLGTDTQYF
NA	TRBV7-9	NA	TRBJ2-2	CASSSSPEELFF
TRBD1	TRBV30	NA	TRBJ1-2	CAWSVYSAGTDGYTF
NA	TRBV2	once	TRBJ1-1	CASSESTEAFF
NA	TRBV19	NA	TRBJ1-1	CASLRNTEAFF